The 17 T cell receptor beta chains in this list originate from one sample, sequenced in a study of blood T cell repertoires in COVID-19. Data came from immunoSEQ multiplex PCR; TCRdb stores just in-frame clones and leaves some out. The repertoire has about 220,000 clones, around 84% of them found once; the top ten carry 9.5% to 10%. The specimen sequenced was peripheral blood. The origin of the receptors is a middle-aged man with active or convalescent COVID-19.

The table lists this clone with a count of one. This chain uses TRBV19 with TRBJ2-1; D perhaps matches TRBD2 (6 bases). In germline, CDR1 is LNHDA, CDR2 SQIVND (reference sequence). Trimming took off 5 bases at V and 15 bases at J, with 23 bases between the two ends. The CDR3 runs 14 residues. In nucleotides, the CDR3 is TGTGCCAGTAGTGATGCTCTAGCGATGGGGGTTGCGTTCTTC. It encodes CASSDALAMGVAFF.

The CDR3 loop reads CSVNGDRGYNEQFF. CDR3 coding DNA: TGCAGCGTGAACGGGGACAGGGGGTACAATGAGCAGTTCTTC. The chain employs TRBV29-1 and TRBJ2-1; 11 bases line up with TRBD1. Per the germline V gene, CDR1 is SQVTM and CDR2 is ANQGSEA. With 6 bases clipped from V and 4 bases from J, the junction kept 5 bases outside the gene matches. The CDR3 loop spans 14 amino acids.

The V and J genes are TRBV28 and TRBJ1-2; weak D call: TRBD1 (5 bases). CDR1 is MDHEN, CDR2 SYDVKM, per germline. The CDR3 is 15 amino acids. Trimming cost V 3 bases and J 4 bases, with 15 bases left between them. CDR3 loop: CASSFGGVRTYGYTF. The CDR3 DNA reads TGTGCCAGCAGTTTTGGAGGGGTTAGGACCTATGGCTACACCTTC.

This chain links TRBV12-3 or TRBV12-4 with TRBJ2-2; D unresolved. V was shortened by 2 bases and J by 2 bases, with 3 bases between the two germline ends. The CDR3 covers 13 residues. CDR3 amino acids: CASSLINTGELFF. For the CDR3, the DNA is TGTGCCAGCAGTTTAATAAACACCGGGGAGCTGTTTTTT.

There are a few counts of this clone. The chain combines TRBV18 with TRBJ1-4; D remains ambiguous. The germline gives CDR1 KGHSH, CDR2 LQKENI. Trimming removed 1 base from V and 8 bases from J, with 14 bases in between. CDR3 length equals 15 residues. CDR3 sequence: CASSPRRGEGEKLFF. Written as DNA, the CDR3 is TGTGCCAGCTCACCACGTCGGGGTGAGGGAGAAAAACTGTTTTTT.

This clone has a handful of counts. V gene TRBV27 combines with J gene TRBJ2-1; 8 bases match TRBD2. The V and J ends lost 5 bases and 9 bases, in that order; junction bases with no gene match: 3. Germline V gene sequence: CDR1 MNHEY, CDR2 SMNVEV (reference sequence). This CDR3 has 12 residues. The CDR3 loop reads CASSRGGGEQFF. DNA for the CDR3: TGTGCCAGCAGTCGGGGGGGCGGTGAGCAGTTCTTC.

This clone occurred once. The chain carries TRBV7-2 and TRBJ1-6, with a tentative D call TRBD1 (6 bases). Germline V CDR1 and CDR2: SGHTA, FQGNSA. There are 17 residues in the CDR3. Trimming removed 5 bases at V and 9 bases at J, with 23 bases between. DNA for the CDR3: TGTGCCAGCAGCCCAGACAGGAATAGGGGTTACGGTTCACCCCTCCACTTT. Translated, it gives CASSPDRNRGYGSPLHF.

The chain carries TRBV24-1 and TRBJ2-1; a possible D gene is TRBD2 (5 bases). V was pared by 5 bases and J by 5 bases, with 12 bases between. The CDR3 length is 14 residues. Looked up from germline, CDR1 is KGHDR and CDR2 is SFDVKD. The CDR3 sequence is CATSGAEIHNEQFF. The CDR3 nucleotides read TGTGCCACCAGTGGAGCGGAGATCCACAATGAGCAGTTCTTC.

The CDR3 DNA sequence: TGTGCCAGCAGCCCAAGCGGGGGTAGCGGGGGCACCGGGGAGCTGTTTTTT. It encodes CASSPSGGSGGTGELFF. The rearrangement joins TRBV11-3 to TRBJ2-2; 9 bases map to TRBD2. The junction had 11 bases not matched to a gene; V was cut back by 5 bases and J by 4 bases. The CDR3 covers 17 residues. CDR1 SGHNT and CDR2 YENEEA come from the germline V gene.

The V and J genes are TRBV7-3 and TRBJ2-3; 11 bases are shared with TRBD1. In germline, CDR1 is SGHTA, CDR2 FQGTGA. V lost 4 bases, J lost 6 bases, and 9 bases stayed unmatched. This CDR3 contains 16 residues. The CDR3 spells CASSSAGTGGRDTQYF. The CDR3 nucleotides read TGTGCCAGCAGCTCAGCTGGGACAGGGGGTAGGGATACGCAGTATTTT. Based on the CDR3 plus reference TRBV7-3 and TRBJ2-3, the full variable domain is GAGVSQTPSNKVTEKGKYVELRCDPISGHTALYWYRQSLGQGPEFLIYFQGTGAADDSGLPNDRFFAVRPEGSVSTLKIQRTERGDSAVYLCASSSAGTGGRDTQYFGPGTRLTVL.

A single count supports this clone. The genes are TRBV5-6 and TRBJ1-1; no reliable D call. The CDR3 runs to 13 residues. The V end lost 4 bases, the J end lost 8 bases, and 15 bases lay between the germline ends. The germline gives CDR1 SGHDT, CDR2 YYEEEE. The CDR3 DNA is TGTGCCAGCAGCCCCCCGAGTGGAGGAGAAGCTTTCTTT. Its protein product is CASSPPSGGEAFF.

As to this clone: A junction end diverges from the germline sequence, so it may reflect a read error. This chain uses TRBV28 with TRBJ2-7; 8 nucleotides line up with TRBD1. This CDR3 is 12 amino acids long. Germline V gene sequence: CDR1 MDHEN, CDR2 SYDVKM. CDR3 DNA: TGTGCCAGCAGTTCGCACGGACAGGGTTGCGGCTTC. Its protein is CASSSHGQGCGF.

This clone came up once. The CDR3 region is CASSVEGQDYGYTF. DNA for the CDR3: TGTGCCAGCAGTGTGGAGGGGCAGGACTATGGCTACACCTTC. The chain recombines TRBV2 with TRBJ1-2; possibly TRBD1 for D (5 bases). The germline CDR1 and CDR2 sequences are SNHLY and FYNNEI. V was shortened by 4 bases and J by 3 bases, with 12 bases between the two germline ends. This CDR3 has 14 residues. Supplemented by reference TRBV2 and TRBJ1-2, the full variable domain reads EPEVTQTPSHQVTQMGQEVILRCVPISNHLYFYWYRQILGQKVEFLVSFYNNEISEKSEIFDDQFSVERPDGSNFTLKIRSTKLEDSAMYFCASSVEGQDYGYTFGSGTRLTVV.

The chain is built from TRBV9 and TRBJ1-3, with D uncertain. Trimming took off 4 bases at V and 8 bases at J, with 13 bases between the two ends. Germline lookup yields CDR1 SGDLS and CDR2 YYNGEE. The CDR3 consists of 13 residues. DNA of the CDR3: TGTGCCAGCAGCAGGGTCTTGGGAGACACCATATATTTT. Its translation is CASSRVLGDTIYF. Full variable domain (outside the CDR3, taken from reference TRBV9 and TRBJ1-3): DSGVTQTPKHLITATGQRVTLRCSPRSGDLSVYWYQQSLDQGLQFLIQYYNGEERAKGNILERFSAQQFPDLHSELNLSSLELGDSALYFCASSRVLGDTIYFGEGSWLTVV.

The CDR3 coding sequence is TGTGCCAGCAGAACGACAGGGAGGACTGAAGCTTTCTTT. This sequence encodes CASRTTGRTEAFF. The chain employs TRBV12-3 or TRBV12-4 and TRBJ1-1; 7 nucleotides match TRBD1. The CDR3 extends over 13 amino acids. The junction had 6 bases not matched to a gene; V was cut back by 6 bases and J by 5 bases.

This chain connects TRBV6-1 to TRBJ2-1, with TRBD1 matching 7 bases. After removal of 3 bases from V and 2 bases from J, the junction contained 4 bases not matched to a gene. Germline V gives CDR1 MNHNS, CDR2 SASEGT. CDR3 size: 15 residues. CDR3 sequence reads: CASSEQGVTYNEQFF. The CDR3 DNA follows: TGTGCCAGCAGTGAGCAGGGGGTTACCTACAATGAGCAGTTCTTC.

This clone came up a few times. The chain couples TRBV6-5 to TRBJ2-3; 10 nucleotides align to TRBD2. Germline assignment: CDR1 MNHEY and CDR2 SVGAGI. This CDR3 is built from 14 residues. After removal of 7 bases from V and 5 bases from J, the junction contained 6 bases not matched to a gene. The CDR3 DNA is TGTGCCAGCAAGCAGCGGGGGGGCGGAGATACGCAGTATTTT. It translates to CASKQRGGGDTQYF.